A single sample is the source of the 17 T cell receptor beta chains below, sequenced in a study of cytomegalovirus exposure and HLA in healthy donors (dated 2017 in TCRdb). Libraries were prepared through the immunoSEQ multiplex PCR assay. In TCRdb, the immuneACCESS table is reduced to in-frame sequences with V and J assigned. These tables do not hold every clone; where another copy was compared, an unresolved V gene accounts for under half, and the others remain unexplained. The sample contains tens of thousands of clones, 90% to 96% of them found a single time. More than 0.95% of the sample belongs to the ten largest clones. Sequenced input: PBMCs. All receptors come from a woman aged 18-29 years in good health and CMV-seronegative.

The chain links TRBV27 to TRBJ1-1; D perhaps matches TRBD1 (5 bases). Germline CDR1 reads MNHEY; CDR2 reads SMNVEV (reference sequence). CDR3 length: 13 residues. V lost 6 bases to trimming and J lost 4 bases, with 12 bases between them. The CDR3 sequence: CASRPTGGTEAFF. In DNA form, the CDR3 reads TGTGCCAGCAGGCCTACCGGGGGCACTGAAGCTTTCTTT.

The J gene is TRBJ2-7, the V gene TRBV2, with a possible D match to TRBD1 (5 bases). This CDR3 has 12 residues. Germline CDR1 reads SNHLY; CDR2 reads FYNNEI. Trimming stripped 4 bases from V and 3 bases from J, with 7 bases between. The DNA for the CDR3 is TGTGCCAGCAGTGCCCAGGGCTACGAGCAGTACTTC. It encodes CASSAQGYEQYF.

V is TRBV6-6 and J is TRBJ2-5, with D perhaps matching TRBD2 (6 bases). V was shortened by 6 bases and J by 7 bases, with 18 bases between the two germline ends. Germline V CDR1 and CDR2: MNHNY, SVGAGI (reference sequence). CDR3 size: 14 residues. CDR3 loop: CASSPPGQGGTQYF. The CDR3 nucleotides read TGTGCCAGCAGCCCCCCCGGGCAGGGAGGGACCCAGTACTTC.

This chain's CDR3 is CASSQRWERPEQFF. The CDR3 DNA reads as TGTGCCAGCAGCCAGCGCTGGGAGAGGCCGGAGCAGTTCTTC. The chain uses TRBV4-2 and TRBJ2-1, with a tentative D call TRBD2 (5 bases). V lost 3 bases to trimming and J lost 10 bases, with 16 bases between them. CDR1 is LGHNA and CDR2 is YNFKEQ in the germline V gene. This CDR3 region has 14 residues.

This clone was detected a few times. CDR3 loop: CASSPTLQNTEAFF. For the CDR3, the DNA is TGTGCCAGCAGCCCAACCTTACAGAACACTGAAGCTTTCTTT. V gene TRBV7-2 combines with J gene TRBJ1-1; no firm D call. V lost 5 bases and J 1 base, leaving 11 bases between the germline ends. Looked up from germline, CDR1 is SGHTA and CDR2 is FQGNSA. The CDR3 length is 14 residues.

The chain is built from TRBV5-4 and TRBJ2-3; TRBD2 aligns across 8 bases. Germline assignment: CDR1 SGHNT and CDR2 YYREEE (reference sequence). The CDR3 loop spans 19 amino acids. V was pared by 1 base and J by 0 bases, with 13 bases of the junction left unmatched. Here the CDR3 reads CASSLRTRGGPLSTDTQYF. CDR3 bases: TGTGCCAGCAGCTTGAGGACCCGGGGGGGACCCCTTAGCACAGATACGCAGTATTTT.

This clone was counted a single time. The gene calls are TRBV7-3 and TRBJ1-2; the D gene is possibly TRBD1 (5 bases). Germline CDR1 is SGHTA and CDR2 is FQGTGA. The germline V and J ends were trimmed by 5 bases and 4 bases, with 14 bases remaining between them. This CDR3 has 14 amino acids. Here the CDR3 DNA reads TGTGCCAGCAGCCCAACGGGGGAGCGCTATGGCTACACCTTC. It is translated as CASSPTGERYGYTF. The complete variable domain, with remaining parts taken from reference TRBV7-3 and TRBJ1-2, reads GAGVSQTPSNKVTEKGKYVELRCDPISGHTALYWYRQSLGQGPEFLIYFQGTGAADDSGLPNDRFFAVRPEGSVSTLKIQRTERGDSAVYLCASSPTGERYGYTFGSGTRLTVV.

This chain's CDR3 is CASSPPGLASFEGGELFF. The CDR3 coding sequence is TGTGCCAGCAGTCCCCCCGGACTAGCGTCCTTCGAGGGCGGGGAGCTGTTTTTT. The chain employs TRBV28 and TRBJ2-2; 9 nucleotides align to TRBD2. CDR3 length: 18 residues. The ends lost 5 bases at V and 7 bases at J; junction bases unmatched: 17. Germline V lookup: CDR1 MDHEN, CDR2 SYDVKM.

The rearrangement uses TRBV9 and TRBJ2-7; D might be TRBD1 (5 bases). The length of the CDR3 is 14 residues. V shed 0 bases and J shed 6 bases, with 13 bases lying between them. Germline CDR1 reads SGDLS; CDR2 reads YYNGEE. The CDR3 loop reads CASSVGQGVSEQYF. CDR3 DNA: TGTGCCAGCAGCGTAGGGCAGGGTGTGTCCGAGCAGTACTTC.

V gene TRBV19 combines with J gene TRBJ2-1; 7 nucleotides align to TRBD2. V shed 1 base, J shed 3 bases, and the junction held 6 bases outside the gene matches. Germline values: CDR1 LNHDA, CDR2 SQIVND (reference sequence). The length of the CDR3 is 16 residues. The CDR3 coding sequence is TGTGCCAGTAGTATAGTGGGCGGGAGTGTCTACAATGAGCAGTTCTTC. Translating it yields CASSIVGGSVYNEQFF.

This clone was found once. This rearrangement joins TRBV29-1 to TRBJ1-1, with 7 bases identical to TRBD1. Germline V gene data show CDR1 as SQVTM and CDR2 as ANQGSEA. Germline trimming cut 6 bases from V and 9 bases from J; bases unmatched to any gene: 7. This CDR3 contains 11 residues. The CDR3 spells CSVSRDSKAFF. The CDR3 nucleotides read TGCAGCGTATCCCGGGACAGTAAAGCTTTCTTT.

This clone appeared once. The chain recombines TRBV19 with TRBJ1-5; TRBD1 is a possible D gene (6 bases). Trimming took off 7 bases at V and 7 bases at J, with 20 bases between the two ends. This CDR3 is built from 15 residues. From germline, CDR1 is LNHDA and CDR2 SQIVND (reference sequence). The CDR3 DNA reads as TGTGCCAGTAACCAAGGGGGGGCTACGGGACAGCCCCAGCATTTT. This translates into CASNQGGATGQPQHF.

The chain combines TRBV19 with TRBJ2-2; no clear D. V lost 6 bases, J lost 2 bases, and 10 bases lay in between. The CDR3 spans 14 residues. Looked up from germline, CDR1 is LNHDA and CDR2 is SQIVND (reference sequence). The CDR3 spells CASSPGPNTGELFF. The CDR3 region has the DNA TGTGCCAGTAGCCCAGGCCCTAACACCGGGGAGCTGTTTTTT.

The chain couples TRBV7-2 to TRBJ2-1; 9 bases line up with TRBD2. The CDR3 is made up of 15 amino acids. V was pared by 1 base and J by 10 bases, with 8 bases of the junction left unmatched. CDR1 is SGHTA and CDR2 is FQGNSA in the germline V gene. The CDR3 loop is CASSLGRAGGREQFF. Written as DNA, the CDR3 is TGTGCCAGCAGCTTAGGCCGGGCGGGGGGGCGAGAGCAGTTCTTC.

V gene TRBV19 combines with J gene TRBJ1-1; the D is unclear. This CDR3 is 11 amino acids long. Germline-derived CDR1 and CDR2 are LNHDA and SQIVND (reference sequence). Trimming removed 3 bases at V and 8 bases at J, with 7 bases between. The CDR3 region has the DNA TGTGCCAGTAGTATTGGGAGGGAAGCTTTCTTT. Translating gives CASSIGREAFF.

The chain is built from TRBV29-1 and TRBJ1-2; perhaps TRBD1 as D (6 bases). Trimming stripped 5 bases from V and 0 bases from J, with 16 bases between. The CDR3 has 15 residues. Germline V gene sequence: CDR1 SQVTM, CDR2 ANQGSEA. This chain's CDR3 is CSVSQQGPANYGYTF. Written as DNA, the CDR3 is TGCAGCGTTAGTCAACAGGGCCCAGCTAACTATGGCTACACCTTC.

V is TRBV2 and J is TRBJ2-5; TRBD1 aligns across 7 bases. Germline lookup yields CDR1 SNHLY and CDR2 FYNNEI. After removal of 6 bases from V and 6 bases from J, the junction contained 10 bases not matched to a gene. There are 14 residues in the CDR3. CDR3 loop: CASRFLDREQTQYF. CDR3 sequence (DNA): TGTGCCAGCAGATTTCTCGACAGGGAGCAGACCCAGTACTTC.